Only a few counts were recorded for the clone carrying this TCR beta chain. Its matching antigen is unknown. The V gene lost 7 bases and the J gene lost 7 bases, with 13 bases spanning the gap. This CDR3 spans 11 amino acids. Germline V gene sequence: CDR1 SQVTM, CDR2 ANQGSEA. TCRdb reanalysed the 5' RACE reads using MiXCR and keeps one entry per CDR3 protein. The sample has some 1,600,000 distinct CDR3 sequences; under 35% are singletons. The data derive from a study of identical twins. Study results and limitations: Out-of-frame alpha sequences common to twins exhibited a surplus of low generation probability.

The rearrangement links TRBV29-1 to TRBJ1-2; the D gene is possibly TRBD1 (5 bases). This clonotype was obtained from a newborn girl in good health. The sample consisted of cord blood. The CDR3 region has the DNA TGCAGCGCTCCACAGGCCCCTGGCTACACCTTC. This sequence encodes CSAPQAPGYTF.